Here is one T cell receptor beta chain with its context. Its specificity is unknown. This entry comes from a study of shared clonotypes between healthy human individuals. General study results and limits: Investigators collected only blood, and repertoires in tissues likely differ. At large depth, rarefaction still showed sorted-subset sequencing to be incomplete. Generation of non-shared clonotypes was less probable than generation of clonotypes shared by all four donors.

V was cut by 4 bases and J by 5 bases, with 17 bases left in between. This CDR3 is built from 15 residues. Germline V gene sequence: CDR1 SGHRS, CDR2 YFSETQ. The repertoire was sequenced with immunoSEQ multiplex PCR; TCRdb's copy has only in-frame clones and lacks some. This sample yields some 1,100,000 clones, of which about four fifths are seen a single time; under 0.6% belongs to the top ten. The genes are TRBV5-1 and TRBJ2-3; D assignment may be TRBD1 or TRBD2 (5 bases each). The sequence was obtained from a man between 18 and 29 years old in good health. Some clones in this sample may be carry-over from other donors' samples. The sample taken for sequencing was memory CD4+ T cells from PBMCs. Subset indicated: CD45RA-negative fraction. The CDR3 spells CASSGDGASGDTQYF. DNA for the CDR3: TGCGCCAGCAGCGGAGACGGGGCTAGTGGAGATACGCAGTATTTT.